One sample yielded the 6 T cell receptor beta chains listed below, sequenced in a study of sequential checkpoint blockade in melanoma. As to treatment: randomized to nivolumab then ipilimumab (arm A) or the reverse (arm B). Measured with immunoSEQ multiplex PCR; TCRdb has only the in-frame clones, and not every one. There are about 20,000 clones in the sample; approximately 60% occur only once, and under 20% lies in the top ten. The sample here was CD8+ T cells sorted from blood (inferred from file names), taken from a patient given nivolumab and ipilimumab in sequence. These receptor sequences come from a human donor with melanoma.

The gene calls are TRBV27 and TRBJ2-3; no definite D call. The V gene lost 4 bases and the J gene lost 4 bases, with 12 bases spanning the gap. CDR1 is MNHEY and CDR2 is SMNVEV in the germline V gene (reference sequence). The CDR3 loop spans 14 amino acids. This CDR3 reads CASSYPGAPDTQYF. The CDR3 DNA is TGTGCCAGCAGTTACCCCGGTGCACCAGATACGCAGTATTTT.

This chain joins TRBV7-7 and TRBJ2-7; the D gene is possibly TRBD2 (5 bases). The germline CDR1 and CDR2 sequences are SSHAT and FNYEAQ (reference sequence). The CDR3 has 13 residues. V was clipped by 4 bases and J by 4 bases, with 11 bases between them. The CDR3 sequence is CASSSDTSYEQYF. Here the CDR3 DNA reads TGTGCCAGCAGCTCAGATACTAGTTACGAGCAGTACTTC.

V and J are TRBV4-1 and TRBJ2-7; D uncertain. V was clipped by 1 base and J by 2 bases, with 9 bases between them. CDR3 size: 14 residues. Germline lookup yields CDR1 MGHRA and CDR2 YSYEKL. CDR3 sequence (DNA): TGCGCCAGCAGCCAAGGAAGCCCCGCCTACGAGCAGTACTTC. It codes for CASSQGSPAYEQYF.

This clone appeared a single time. The chain has TRBV2 and TRBJ2-1; tentative D call: TRBD1 (5 bases). The V and J ends lost 2 bases and 7 bases respectively, with 6 bases between them. The V gene's germline CDR1 is SNHLY and CDR2 FYNNEI. This CDR3 contains 12 residues. The CDR3 bases are TGTGCCAGCAGTGAACCAGGGAATGAGCAGTTCTTC. Amino acid sequence: CASSEPGNEQFF. The variable domain in full, completed from reference TRBV2 and TRBJ2-1, reads EPEVTQTPSHQVTQMGQEVILRCVPISNHLYFYWYRQILGQKVEFLVSFYNNEISEKSEIFDDQFSVERPDGSNFTLKIRSTKLEDSAMYFCASSEPGNEQFFGPGTRLTVL.

The genes are TRBV19 and TRBJ2-5; 13 positions match TRBD2. The germline V gene encodes CDR1 LNHDA and CDR2 SQIVND (reference sequence). The CDR3 covers 15 residues. J was trimmed by 4 bases and V by 5 bases; bases with no gene match: 4. CDR3 loop: CASSAGLAGTETQYF. CDR3 bases: TGTGCCAGTAGTGCGGGACTAGCGGGGACAGAGACCCAGTACTTC.

This clone came up a few times. In DNA, the CDR3 is TGTGCCAGCAGCTCAAGAGGGACTAGCGACACGAACACCGGGGAGCTGTTTTTT. It yields the protein CASSSRGTSDTNTGELFF. The chain has TRBV11-3 and TRBJ2-2; 10 bases are a match to TRBD2. V shed 4 bases and J 0 bases; nucleotides not matched to a gene: 8. The CDR3 sequence is 18 residues long. In germline, CDR1 is SGHNT, CDR2 YENEEA.